This is a list of T cell receptor beta chains from one sample in a study of cytomegalovirus exposure and HLA in healthy donors. Some clones are missing from TCRdb's copy, which holds only in-frame ones; the method was immunoSEQ multiplex PCR. Here the sample spans roughly 120,000 clones, around 76% being singletons. Sequences were obtained from PBMCs. The receptors were gathered from a woman in her sixties or seventies in good health and CMV-seropositive. Each CDR3 is given with its conserved first and last residue. D genes are given only for firm matches. Size values are once, few and many counts, or a class for expanded clones, and some rows have none.

>TRBD1|few|TRBV9|TRBJ1-4
TGTGCCAGCAGCACAGGACAGGGGGGTGAAAAACTGTTTTTT
CASSTGQGGEKLFF
>TRBD2|-|TRBV5-1|TRBJ2-1
TGCGCCAGCGAACCGTCGGGAGGCTACAATGAGCAGTTCTTC
CASEPSGGYNEQFF
>-|-|TRBV7-2|TRBJ2-3
TGTGCCAGCAGCTTAGAACTAGCCAGCACAGATACGCAGTATTTT
CASSLELASTDTQYF
>TRBD1|-|TRBV29-1|TRBJ1-2
TGCAGCGTTGAACTAGGGACAGGAATGTTCTATGGCTACACCTTC
CSVELGTGMFYGYTF
>-|-|TRBV7-2|TRBJ2-4
TGTGCCAGCAGCCAGCCGGCGGTATACATTCAGTACTTC
CASSQPAVYIQYF
>-|-|TRBV29-1|TRBJ1-2
TGCAGCGTTGGGGGGGTTGGTAAAGGCTACACCTTC
CSVGGVGKGYTF
>TRBD2|-|TRBV5-6|TRBJ2-3
TGTGCCAGCAGCTCCGGGACTAGCAGGATTACAGATACGCAGTATTTT
CASSSGTSRITDTQYF
>TRBD2|-|TRBV5-8|TRBJ2-3
TGTGCCAGCAGCTTCCCCAGCGGGAGCGACGGCACAGATACGCAGTATTTT
CASSFPSGSDGTDTQYF
>-|-|TRBV7-9|TRBJ1-1
TGTGCCAGCAGCTTAATGCTAGGGGTAGACAACACTGAAGCTTTCTTT
CASSLMLGVDNTEAFF
>TRBD1|-|TRBV25-1|TRBJ2-3
TGTGCCAGCAGTGAAATAGGGACAGGGGACCCAGATACGCAGTATTTT
CASSEIGTGDPDTQYF
>TRBD2|-|TRBV7-6|TRBJ2-7
TGTGCCAGCAGCTTCCGACTAGCGGGACCCTACGAGCAGTACTTC
CASSFRLAGPYEQYF
>TRBD1|-|TRBV27|TRBJ1-5
TGTGCCAGCAGTACGCGACAGGGGTTGGGTCAGCCCCAGCATTTT
CASSTRQGLGQPQHF
>TRBD1|-|TRBV11-2|TRBJ1-1
TGTGCCAGCAGCTTTGGGGGGACAGGGAGTTTCACTGAAGCTTTCTTT
CASSFGGTGSFTEAFF
>-|-|TRBV30|TRBJ1-5
TGTGCCTGGAGTGTAAACAGGGTGGATCAGCCCCAGCATTTT
CAWSVNRVDQPQHF
>-|-|TRBV18|TRBJ2-5
TGTGCCAGCTCACCACCCAGGGGCGCCAACCTACTACAAGAGACCCAGTACTTC
CASSPPRGANLLQETQYF
>-|-|TRBV6-5|TRBJ1-1
TGTGCCAGCAGTTACTCTTGGACAGCGAACACTGAAGCTTTCTTT
CASSYSWTANTEAFF
>-|-|TRBV5-1|TRBJ1-5
TGCGCCAGCAGCTTGGTAGGGAGTCAGCCCCAGCATTTT
CASSLVGSQPQHF
>-|-|TRBV28|TRBJ1-1
TGTGCCAGCAGCCCCCCGGCGGGGAACACTGAAGCTTTCTTT
CASSPPAGNTEAFF
>-|-|TRBV5-3|TRBJ2-7
TGTGCCAGAAGCTTGGAAAGGGACAACTCCTACGAGCAGTACTTC
CARSLERDNSYEQYF
>-|-|TRBV7-7|TRBJ2-5
TGTGCCAGCAGTTATGCGCTCCAAGAGACCCAGTACTTC
CASSYALQETQYF
>-|-|TRBV19|TRBJ2-7
TGTGCCAGTAGCAGGGGGGACTCGGGGGCCGACGAGCAGTACTTC
CASSRGDSGADEQYF
>-|-|TRBV28|TRBJ1-2
TGTGCCACCACCTGGGATAACGACAGTGGCGGCTACACCTTC
CATTWDNDSGGYTF
>TRBD1|-|TRBV28|TRBJ1-2
TGTGCCAGCAGTTTACTGGACAGGGACGTTAAGGGCGGTGGCTACACCTTC
CASSLLDRDVKGGGYTF
>-|-|TRBV6-5|TRBJ1-6
TGTGCCAGCAGTTACTCCAGGGTAACTGGTTCACCCCTCCACTTT
CASSYSRVTGSPLHF
>TRBD2|few|TRBV11-2|TRBJ2-1
TGTGCCAGCAGCAACATAGCGGGGGGCAACTTGAATGAGCAGTTCTTC
CASSNIAGGNLNEQFF
>TRBD1|-|TRBV7-9|TRBJ1-2
TGTGCCAGCAGCTTACAGGGGGCTCCTGGCTACACCTTC
CASSLQGAPGYTF
>TRBD1|-|TRBV19|TRBJ1-2
TGTGCCAGTAGTCGCATACCGGGACAGGGGGTTGGAAACTATGGCTACACCTTC
CASSRIPGQGVGNYGYTF
>-|-|TRBV9|TRBJ1-1
TGTGCCAGCAGCGTCGATAGGGGTCCTGAAGCTTTCTTT
CASSVDRGPEAFF
>-|-|TRBV7-9|TRBJ1-2
TGTGCCAGCAGCTTAGATAATCCCAGTGGCTACACCTTC
CASSLDNPSGYTF
>TRBD1|-|TRBV4-1|TRBJ1-2
TGCGCCAGCAGCCAAGCCTCGCGGGACAGGGCCTATGGCTACACCTTC
CASSQASRDRAYGYTF
>-|-|TRBV7-2|TRBJ2-1
TGTGCCAGCAGCAGAGGGTGGAATGAGCAGTTCTTC
CASSRGWNEQFF
>TRBD2|-|TRBV9|TRBJ2-7
TGTGCCAGCAGCGTAGGGGACCGACTAGCGGGGTACTACGAGCAGTACTTC
CASSVGDRLAGYYEQYF
>-|-|TRBV7-8|TRBJ1-2
TGTGCCAGCAGCCCAGGGCCGTTCTATGGCTACACCTTC
CASSPGPFYGYTF
>-|-|TRBV6-5|TRBJ1-5
TGTGCCAGCAATGAGGGAAATCAGCCCCAGCATTTT
CASNEGNQPQHF
>-|-|TRBV2|TRBJ1-1
TGTGCCAGCCGAGGAGGAATTCAGACTGAAGCTTTCTTT
CASRGGIQTEAFF
>TRBD1|-|TRBV6-6|TRBJ1-3
TGTGCCAGCAGTAACCTAGACAGGGCTCGAGGAAACACCATATATTTT
CASSNLDRARGNTIYF
>-|-|TRBV19|TRBJ1-6
TGTGCCAGCAGAAGTCAGGATAATTCACCCCTCCACTTT
CASRSQDNSPLHF
>-|-|TRBV19|TRBJ1-2
TGTGCCAGTAGCGATCAGGGGTATGGCTACACCTTC
CASSDQGYGYTF
>-|few|TRBV4-1|TRBJ1-2
TGCGCCAGCAGCCAAGATGCTCGGGGAAATAACTATGGCTACACCTTC
CASSQDARGNNYGYTF
>TRBD1|few|TRBV6-5|TRBJ1-2
TGTGCCAGCAGTTCCCCAGGGACAGAATATGGCTACACCTTC
CASSSPGTEYGYTF
>-|once|TRBV28|TRBJ2-1
TGTGCCAGCAGTTTCCAGGGGGGCTTCAATGAGCAGTTCTTC
CASSFQGGFNEQFF
>TRBD1|-|TRBV6-6|TRBJ2-7
TGTGCCAGCAGTGGTCAGGGGGCCGAATCCTACGAGCAGTACTTC
CASSGQGAESYEQYF
>-|-|TRBV2|TRBJ2-7
TGTGCCAGCATCAAGAACGGGAGTAGGTACGAGCAGTACTTC
CASIKNGSRYEQYF
>TRBD1|-|TRBV6-5|TRBJ1-2
TGTGCCAGCACCCGACAGGGGGCCAACTATGGCTACACCTTC
CASTRQGANYGYTF
>-|-|TRBV6-5|TRBJ1-2
TGTGCCACAAAGGTAGCAGGGTGGTATGGCTACACCTTC
CATKVAGWYGYTF
>-|-|TRBV7-8|TRBJ1-1
TGTGCCAGCAGCTCCAGAAGGAGAGATACTGAAGCTTTCTTT
CASSSRRRDTEAFF
>TRBD2|-|TRBV7-2|TRBJ2-7
TGTGCCAGCAGCTCTAGGACTAGCGTCTCCTACGAGCAGTACTTC
CASSSRTSVSYEQYF
>-|-|TRBV30|TRBJ1-5
TGTGCCTGGAGTGAGGGGCCGCGCCAGCATTTT
CAWSEGPRQHF
>-|-|TRBV5-1|TRBJ2-7
TGCGCCAGCAGCTTGAAACAGGGTTTTTCGTACGAGCAGTACTTC
CASSLKQGFSYEQYF
>TRBD1|-|TRBV2|TRBJ2-7
TGTGCCAGCATGGGACAGGGGCTTGACGAGCAGTACTTC
CASMGQGLDEQYF
>-|-|TRBV14|TRBJ2-7
TGTGCCAGCAGCCAAGTTCGGGGTACTCTTTACGAGCAGTACTTC
CASSQVRGTLYEQYF
>-|-|TRBV19|TRBJ1-6
TGTGCCAGTAGTATAGGTCAACGGAGCTCCTATAATTCACCCCTCCACTTT
CASSIGQRSSYNSPLHF
>-|-|TRBV7-2|TRBJ2-1
TGTGCCAGCAGCCCCCGGAATGAGCAGTTCTTC
CASSPRNEQFF
>TRBD1|-|TRBV19|TRBJ1-1
TGTGCCAGCGGGACAGTTTCCGCCACTGAAGCTTTCTTT
CASGTVSATEAFF